The text below deals with one T cell receptor beta chain. Produced via immunoSEQ multiplex PCR; TCRdb's table is partial and in-frame only. The sample comprises under 70,000 clones, roughly 90% of which are singletons, and approximately 0.64% rests with the top ten. This entry comes from a study of OX40 agonist ivuxolimab in advanced cancers. Study information: In three patients, partial responses were observed, one with hepatocellular carcinoma and two with cutaneous melanoma.

This CDR3 has 15 residues. V was trimmed by 3 bases and J by 1 base, leaving 10 bases between them. Germline loops: CDR1 SGHAT, CDR2 FQDESV (reference sequence). This TCR came from an adult with an advanced solid tumor such as melanoma, head and neck, liver or kidney cancer. The sample consisted of CD4+ or CD8+ T cells sorted from blood, taken in a trial of the OX40 agonist ivuxolimab. J is TRBJ2-1 and V is TRBV11-1, with D uncertain. In DNA, the CDR3 is TGTGCCAGCAGCTTCGGCGCCATGTCCTACAATGAGCAGTTCTTC. As protein: CASSFGAMSYNEQFF.